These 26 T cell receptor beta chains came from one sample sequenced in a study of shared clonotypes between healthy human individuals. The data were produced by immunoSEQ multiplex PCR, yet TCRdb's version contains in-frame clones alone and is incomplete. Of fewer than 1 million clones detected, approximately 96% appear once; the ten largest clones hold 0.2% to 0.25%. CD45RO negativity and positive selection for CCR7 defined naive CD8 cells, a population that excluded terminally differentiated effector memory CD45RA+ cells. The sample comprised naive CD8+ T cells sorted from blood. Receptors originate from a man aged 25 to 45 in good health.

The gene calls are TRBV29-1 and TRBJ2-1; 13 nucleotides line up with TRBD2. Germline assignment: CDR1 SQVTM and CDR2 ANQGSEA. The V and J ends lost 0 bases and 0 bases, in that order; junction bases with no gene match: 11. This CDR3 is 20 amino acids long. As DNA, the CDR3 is TGCAGCGTTGAAGAACCCGGGACTAGCGGGGAGGTACGCTCCTACAATGAGCAGTTCTTC. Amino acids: CSVEEPGTSGEVRSYNEQFF.

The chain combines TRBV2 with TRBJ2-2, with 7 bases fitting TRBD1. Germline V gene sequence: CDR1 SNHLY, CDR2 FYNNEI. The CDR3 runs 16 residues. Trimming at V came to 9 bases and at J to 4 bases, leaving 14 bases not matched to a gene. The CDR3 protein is CASEPTGAMGTGELFF. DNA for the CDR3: TGTGCCAGTGAGCCTACAGGGGCGATGGGCACCGGGGAGCTGTTTTTT.

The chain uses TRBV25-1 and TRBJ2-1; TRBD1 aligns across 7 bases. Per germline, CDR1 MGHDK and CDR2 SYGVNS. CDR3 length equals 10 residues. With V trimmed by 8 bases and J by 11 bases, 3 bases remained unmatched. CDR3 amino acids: CASGQVKQFF. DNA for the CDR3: TGTGCCAGCGGACAGGTCAAGCAGTTCTTC.

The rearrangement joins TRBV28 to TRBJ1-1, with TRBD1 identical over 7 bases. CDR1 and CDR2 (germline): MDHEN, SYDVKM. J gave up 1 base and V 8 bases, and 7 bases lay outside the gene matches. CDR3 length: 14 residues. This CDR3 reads CASPGGGRNTEAFF. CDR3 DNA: TGTGCCAGCCCAGGGGGAGGAAGGAACACTGAAGCTTTCTTT.

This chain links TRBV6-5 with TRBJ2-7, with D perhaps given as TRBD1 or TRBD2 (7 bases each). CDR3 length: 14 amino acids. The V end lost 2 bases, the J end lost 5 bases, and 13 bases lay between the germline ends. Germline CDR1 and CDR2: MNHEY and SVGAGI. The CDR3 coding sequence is TGTGCCAGCAGTTACAGCGGGACAGAGGACGAGCAGTACTTC. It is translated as CASSYSGTEDEQYF.

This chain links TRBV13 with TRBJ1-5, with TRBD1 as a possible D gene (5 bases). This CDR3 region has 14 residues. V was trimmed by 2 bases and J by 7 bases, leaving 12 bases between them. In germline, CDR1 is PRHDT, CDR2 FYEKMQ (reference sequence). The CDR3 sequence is CASSLMGGGQPQHF. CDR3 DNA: TGTGCCAGCAGCTTAATGGGGGGAGGACAGCCCCAGCATTTT. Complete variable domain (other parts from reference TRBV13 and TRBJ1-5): AAGVIQSPRHLIKEKRETATLKCYPIPRHDTVYWYQQGPGQDPQFLISFYEKMQSDKGSIPDRFSAQQFSDYHSELNMSSLELGDSALYFCASSLMGGGQPQHFGDGTRLSIL.

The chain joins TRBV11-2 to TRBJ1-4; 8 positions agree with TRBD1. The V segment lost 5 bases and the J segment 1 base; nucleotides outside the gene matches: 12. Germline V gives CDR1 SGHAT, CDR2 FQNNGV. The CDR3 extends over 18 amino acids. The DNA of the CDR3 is TGTGCCAGCAGCCTTACCAGGGGGCTAGGGTTAACTAATGAAAAACTGTTTTTT. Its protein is CASSLTRGLGLTNEKLFF.

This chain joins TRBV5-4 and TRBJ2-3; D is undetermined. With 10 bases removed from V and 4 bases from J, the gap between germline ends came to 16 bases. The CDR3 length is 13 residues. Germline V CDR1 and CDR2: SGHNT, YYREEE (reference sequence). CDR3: CARSRGVSDTQYF. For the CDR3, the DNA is TGTGCCCGATCAAGAGGTGTCTCAGATACGCAGTATTTT.

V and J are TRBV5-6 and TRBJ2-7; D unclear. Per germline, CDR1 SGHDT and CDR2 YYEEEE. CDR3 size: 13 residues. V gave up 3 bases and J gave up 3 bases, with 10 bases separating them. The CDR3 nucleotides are TGTGCCAGCAGCTCCCCCGGGTACTACGAGCAGTACTTC. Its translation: CASSSPGYYEQYF.

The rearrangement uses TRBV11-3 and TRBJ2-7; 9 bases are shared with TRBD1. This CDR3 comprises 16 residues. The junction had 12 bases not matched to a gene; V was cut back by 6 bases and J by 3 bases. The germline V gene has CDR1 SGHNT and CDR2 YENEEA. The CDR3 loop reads CASSSSGTGNNYEQYF. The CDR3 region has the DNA TGTGCCAGCAGTTCCTCCGGGACAGGGAATAACTACGAGCAGTACTTC.

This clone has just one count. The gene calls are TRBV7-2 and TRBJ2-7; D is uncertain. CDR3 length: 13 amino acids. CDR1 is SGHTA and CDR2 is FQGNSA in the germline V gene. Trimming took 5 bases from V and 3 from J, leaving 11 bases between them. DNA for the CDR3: TGTGCCAGCAGCGAGAGACGAGGCTACGAGCAGTACTTC. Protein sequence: CASSERRGYEQYF.

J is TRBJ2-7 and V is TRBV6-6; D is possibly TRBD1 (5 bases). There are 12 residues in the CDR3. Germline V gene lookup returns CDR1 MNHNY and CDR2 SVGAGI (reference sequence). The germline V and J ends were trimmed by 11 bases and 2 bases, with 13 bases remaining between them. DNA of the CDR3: TGTGCCTGTAGGGGCCCTACCTACGAGCAGTACTTC. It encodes CACRGPTYEQYF.

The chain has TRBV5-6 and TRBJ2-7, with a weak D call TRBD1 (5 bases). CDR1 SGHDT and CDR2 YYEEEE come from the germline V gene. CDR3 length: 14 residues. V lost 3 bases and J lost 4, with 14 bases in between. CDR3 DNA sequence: TGTGCCAGCAGCTGGGGTACAGGAACTTACGAGCAGTACTTC. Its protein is CASSWGTGTYEQYF.

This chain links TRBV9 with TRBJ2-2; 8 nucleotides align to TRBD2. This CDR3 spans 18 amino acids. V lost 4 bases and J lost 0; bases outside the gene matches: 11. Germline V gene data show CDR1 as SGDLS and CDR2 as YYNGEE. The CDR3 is CASSLHGLARPNTGELFF. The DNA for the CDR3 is TGTGCCAGCAGCTTACACGGACTAGCCCGACCGAACACCGGGGAGCTGTTTTTT.

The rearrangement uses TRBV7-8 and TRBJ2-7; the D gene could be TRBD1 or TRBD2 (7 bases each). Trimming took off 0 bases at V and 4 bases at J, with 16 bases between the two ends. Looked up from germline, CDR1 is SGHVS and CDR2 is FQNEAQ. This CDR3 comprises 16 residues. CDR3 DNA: TGTGCCAGCAGCTTAGCGGGGGGGACAGCGTGGTACGAGCAGTACTTC. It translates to CASSLAGGTAWYEQYF.

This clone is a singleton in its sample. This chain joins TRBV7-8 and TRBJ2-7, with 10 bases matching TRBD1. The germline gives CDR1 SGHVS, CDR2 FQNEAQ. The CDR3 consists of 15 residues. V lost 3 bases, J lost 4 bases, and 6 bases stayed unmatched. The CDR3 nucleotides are TGTGCCAGCAGCTTCCGGGACAGGGGTACTTACGAGCAGTACTTC. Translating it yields CASSFRDRGTYEQYF.

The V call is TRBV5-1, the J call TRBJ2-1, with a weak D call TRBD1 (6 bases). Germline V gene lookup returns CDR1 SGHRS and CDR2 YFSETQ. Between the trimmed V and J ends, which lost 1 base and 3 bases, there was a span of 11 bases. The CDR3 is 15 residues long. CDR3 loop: CASSLLQGDYNEQFF. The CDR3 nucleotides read TGCGCCAGCAGCTTGTTACAGGGAGACTACAATGAGCAGTTCTTC.

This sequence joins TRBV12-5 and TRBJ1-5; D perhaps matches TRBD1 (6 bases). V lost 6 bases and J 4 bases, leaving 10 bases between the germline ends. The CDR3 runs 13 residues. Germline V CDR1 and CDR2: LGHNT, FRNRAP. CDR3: CASGLGQNQPQHF. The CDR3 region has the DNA TGTGCTAGTGGCCTCGGACAGAATCAGCCCCAGCATTTT.

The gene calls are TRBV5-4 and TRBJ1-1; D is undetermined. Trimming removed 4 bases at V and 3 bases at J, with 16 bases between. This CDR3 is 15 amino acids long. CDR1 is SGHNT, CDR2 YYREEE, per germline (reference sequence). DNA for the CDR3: TGTGCCAGCAGCCTACTGGAAGGGCCCGACACTGAAGCTTTCTTT. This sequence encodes CASSLLEGPDTEAFF. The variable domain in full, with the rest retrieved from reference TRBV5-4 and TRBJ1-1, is ETGVTQSPTHLIKTRGQQVTLRCSSQSGHNTVSWYQQALGQGPQFIFQYYREEENGRGNFPPRFSGLQFPNYSSELNVNALELDDSALYLCASSLLEGPDTEAFFGQGTRLTVV.

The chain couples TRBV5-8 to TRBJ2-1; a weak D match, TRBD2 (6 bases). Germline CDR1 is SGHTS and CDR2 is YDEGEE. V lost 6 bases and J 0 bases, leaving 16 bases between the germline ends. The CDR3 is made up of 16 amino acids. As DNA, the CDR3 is TGTGCCAGCACCCCGAGCGGGTCCAGCTCCTACAATGAGCAGTTCTTC. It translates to CASTPSGSSSYNEQFF. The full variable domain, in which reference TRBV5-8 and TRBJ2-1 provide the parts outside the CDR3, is EAGVTQSPTHLIKTRGQQATLRCSPISGHTSVYWYQQALGLGLQFLLWYDEGEERNRGNFPPRFSGRQFPNYSSELNVNALELEDSALYLCASTPSGSSSYNEQFFGPGTRLTVL.

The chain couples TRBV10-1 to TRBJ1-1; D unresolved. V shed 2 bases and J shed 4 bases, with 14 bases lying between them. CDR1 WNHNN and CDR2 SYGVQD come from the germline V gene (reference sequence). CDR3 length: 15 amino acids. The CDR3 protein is CASSEGEGSLTEAFF. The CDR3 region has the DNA TGCGCCAGCAGTGAGGGAGAGGGTTCTCTCACTGAAGCTTTCTTT.

The CDR3 sequence: CASSSPGTGFGYTF. For the CDR3, the DNA is TGTGCCAGCAGCTCTCCCGGGACAGGCTTTGGCTACACCTTC. The V call is TRBV5-5, the J call TRBJ1-2; 8 nucleotides agree with TRBD1. Per germline, CDR1 SGHKS and CDR2 YYEKEE (reference sequence). The trim removed 3 bases at V and 7 bases at J, leaving 8 bases unmatched. The CDR3 covers 14 residues.

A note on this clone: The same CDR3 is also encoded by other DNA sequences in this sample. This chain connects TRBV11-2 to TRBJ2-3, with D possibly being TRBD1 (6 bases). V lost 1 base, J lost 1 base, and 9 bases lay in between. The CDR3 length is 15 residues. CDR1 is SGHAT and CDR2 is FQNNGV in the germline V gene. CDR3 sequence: CASSLVAGGTDTQYF. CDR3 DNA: TGTGCCAGCAGCTTAGTGGCAGGGGGCACAGATACGCAGTATTTT.

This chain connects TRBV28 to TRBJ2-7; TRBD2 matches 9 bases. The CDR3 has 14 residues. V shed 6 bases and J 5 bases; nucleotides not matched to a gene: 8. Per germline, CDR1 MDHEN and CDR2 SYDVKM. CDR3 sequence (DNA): TGTGCCAGCAGCGATAGCGGGAGTTTCGACGAGCAGTACTTC. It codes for CASSDSGSFDEQYF. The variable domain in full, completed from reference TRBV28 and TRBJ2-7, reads DVKVTQSSRYLVKRTGEKVFLECVQDMDHENMFWYRQDPGLGLRLIYFSYDVKMKEKGDIPEGYSVSREKKERFSLILESASTNQTSMYLCASSDSGSFDEQYFGPGTRLTVT.

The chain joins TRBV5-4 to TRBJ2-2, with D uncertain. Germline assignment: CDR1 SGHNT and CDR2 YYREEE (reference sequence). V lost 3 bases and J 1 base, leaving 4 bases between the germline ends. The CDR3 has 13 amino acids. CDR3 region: CASSSKNTGELFF. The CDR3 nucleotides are TGTGCCAGCAGCTCTAAGAACACCGGGGAGCTGTTTTTT.

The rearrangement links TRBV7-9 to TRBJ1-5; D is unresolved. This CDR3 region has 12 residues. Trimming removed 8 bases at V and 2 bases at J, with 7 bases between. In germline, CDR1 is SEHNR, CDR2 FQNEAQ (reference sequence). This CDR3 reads CASGGGNQPQHF. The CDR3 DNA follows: TGTGCCAGCGGCGGGGGCAATCAGCCCCAGCATTTT.